Below, 22 T cell receptor beta chains from the same sample are listed, as sequenced in a study of cytomegalovirus exposure and HLA in healthy donors. The PCR employed 60 Vbeta primers together with 13 Jbeta primers. Profiling relied on immunoSEQ multiplex PCR, and the TCRdb table lists in-frame clones only, not all of them. The sample includes more than 70,000 clones, around two thirds of them seen just once. The specimen was PBMCs. The receptors shown here come from a woman aged 45-59 years in good health and CMV-seropositive.

J is TRBJ2-5 and V is TRBV7-2, with D possibly matching TRBD1 (6 bases). Germline V lookup: CDR1 SGHTA, CDR2 FQGNSA. The CDR3 loop spans 15 amino acids. The V end lost 8 bases, the J end lost 4 bases, and 20 bases lay between the germline ends. The CDR3 region is CASHRQGSKGETQYF. The CDR3 DNA reads TGTGCCAGCCACCGTCAGGGGTCTAAAGGAGAGACCCAGTACTTC.

The chain recombines TRBV19 with TRBJ2-5; 8 positions agree with TRBD2. Germline lookup yields CDR1 LNHDA and CDR2 SQIVND (reference sequence). This CDR3 has 14 residues. Unmatched junction bases numbered 0, after V lost 2 bases and J lost 1 base. In nucleotides, the CDR3 is TGTGCCAGTAGTATACTAGCGGGCCAAGAGACCCAGTACTTC. Translating it yields CASSILAGQETQYF.

The rearrangement uses TRBV2 and TRBJ2-7, with D tentatively TRBD2 (5 bases). Trimming cost V 4 bases and J 6 bases, with 13 bases left between them. The CDR3 contains 13 residues. Looked up from germline, CDR1 is SNHLY and CDR2 is FYNNEI. CDR3 loop: CASSVTRRGEQYF. The CDR3 nucleotides are TGTGCCAGCAGTGTGACCAGACGGGGCGAGCAGTACTTC.

This chain uses TRBV6-1 with TRBJ2-4, with 7 nucleotides matching TRBD1. Germline V lookup: CDR1 MNHNS, CDR2 SASEGT. V trimming: 2 bases; J trimming: 8 bases; junction bases outside the gene matches: 9. The CDR3 spans 15 residues. The CDR3 reads CASSERQGERDIQYF. The CDR3 nucleotides are TGTGCCAGCAGTGAACGGCAGGGGGAAAGGGACATTCAGTACTTC.

The V and J genes are TRBV6-5 and TRBJ2-3; D is possibly TRBD2 (6 bases). With 11 bases removed from V and 9 bases from J, the gap between germline ends came to 27 bases. Looked up from germline, CDR1 is MNHEY and CDR2 is SVGAGI. CDR3 length equals 15 residues. CDR3 nucleotide sequence: TGTGCCTCAGAGAAGGAAGCGGGCATCTCCGGGACGCAGTATTTT. It codes for CASEKEAGISGTQYF.

V usage is TRBV2 and J usage is TRBJ1-4; 7 bases align to TRBD1. CDR3 length: 15 amino acids. Germline lookup yields CDR1 SNHLY and CDR2 FYNNEI. With 8 bases clipped from V and 0 bases from J, the junction kept 6 bases outside the gene matches. The CDR3 DNA reads TGTGCCAGCGGACAGGAAATTGCAACTAATGAAAAACTGTTTTTT. Translating gives CASGQEIATNEKLFF.

The rearrangement links TRBV6-5 to TRBJ1-2; TRBD1 agrees at 9 bases. The germline gives CDR1 MNHEY, CDR2 SVGAGI. The CDR3 covers 12 residues. Trimming cost V 6 bases and J 5 bases; bases outside gene matches: 1. The CDR3 DNA reads TGTGCCAGCAGGGACAGGGGATATGGCTACACCTTC. Residues: CASRDRGYGYTF.

The genes are TRBV9 and TRBJ1-2, with a tentative D call TRBD1 (6 bases). The CDR3 totals 15 residues. The V and J ends lost 0 bases and 4 bases respectively, with 13 bases between them. Germline V CDR1 and CDR2: SGDLS, YYNGEE. The CDR3 region has the DNA TGTGCCAGCAGCGTAGCCACAGGGTCCTTCTATGGCTACACCTTC. Its translation is CASSVATGSFYGYTF.

The chain links TRBV30 to TRBJ2-5; 9 bases line up with TRBD1. The CDR3 is 14 amino acids. The ends lost 4 bases at V and 5 bases at J; junction bases unmatched: 8. Germline V gene sequence: CDR1 GTSNPN, CDR2 SVGIG (reference sequence). The CDR3 DNA is TGTGCCTGGAAGTGGGCAACAGGGGGCGAGACCCAGTACTTC. Translating it yields CAWKWATGGETQYF. The full variable domain, rest sourced from reference TRBV30 and TRBJ2-5, is SQTIHQWPATLVQPVGSPLSLECTVEGTSNPNLYWYRQAAGRGLQLLFYSVGIGQISSEVPQNLSASRPQDRQFILSSKKLLLSDSGFYLCAWKWATGGETQYFGPGTRLLVL.

CDR3 loop: CASSSPSGLYNEQFF. The CDR3 nucleotides are TGTGCCAGCAGCTCCCCAAGCGGCCTTTACAATGAGCAGTTCTTC. The V gene is TRBV6-5, the J gene TRBJ2-1; D perhaps matches TRBD2 (5 bases). Germline V gene lookup returns CDR1 MNHEY and CDR2 SVGAGI. The CDR3 runs 15 residues. V lost 6 bases and J 4 bases, leaving 16 bases between the germline ends.

The rearrangement links TRBV14 to TRBJ2-1, with a weak D call TRBD2 (7 bases). The CDR3 is made up of 16 amino acids. V was trimmed by 5 bases and J by 9 bases, leaving 23 bases between them. The germline CDR1 and CDR2 sequences are SGHDN and FVKESK. The CDR3: CASSARLAGGGGEQFF. CDR3 DNA sequence: TGTGCCAGCAGCGCCCGACTAGCAGGAGGGGGTGGTGAGCAGTTCTTC.

The V gene is TRBV28, the J gene TRBJ1-2; 7 bases map to TRBD1. The ends lost 3 bases at V and 7 bases at J; junction bases unmatched: 11. Germline V CDR1 and CDR2: MDHEN, SYDVKM. This CDR3 has 15 residues. Here the CDR3 reads CASSLGQLSLGGYTF. CDR3 in DNA: TGTGCCAGCAGTTTGGGACAGCTATCATTGGGTGGCTACACCTTC.

The chain links TRBV9 to TRBJ1-1, with a tentative D call TRBD1 (5 bases). Germline V gene lookup returns CDR1 SGDLS and CDR2 YYNGEE. Trimming pared 0 bases from V and 10 bases from J, leaving 25 bases between. CDR3 length equals 17 residues. The DNA for the CDR3 is TGTGCCAGCAGCGTAGCTCCGGATGGGGCAGGATCCTTGGTAGCTTTCTTT. This gives the protein CASSVAPDGAGSLVAFF.

This chain connects TRBV5-1 to TRBJ2-4, with D possibly matching TRBD1 (5 bases). The CDR3 has 15 amino acids. V lost 2 bases and J lost 5, with 14 bases in between. Per germline, CDR1 SGHRS and CDR2 YFSETQ. The CDR3 loop reads CASSFSLLGENIQYF. CDR3 coding DNA: TGCGCCAGCAGCTTTTCCCTCCTAGGGGAAAACATTCAGTACTTC.

In this sample, this clone turned up many times. V is TRBV11-2 and J is TRBJ2-7; D perhaps matches TRBD2 (5 bases). With 5 bases removed from V and 3 bases from J, the gap between germline ends came to 11 bases. Germline V gives CDR1 SGHAT, CDR2 FQNNGV. The CDR3 is made up of 13 amino acids. The CDR3 protein is CASSTGIHYEQYF. The DNA for the CDR3 is TGTGCCAGCAGCACCGGGATACACTACGAGCAGTACTTC. The entire variable domain, with the rest obtained from reference TRBV11-2 and TRBJ2-7, is as follows: EAGVAQSPRYKIIEKRQSVAFWCNPISGHATLYWYQQILGQGPKLLIQFQNNGVVDDSQLPKDRFSAERLKGVDSTLKIQPAKLEDSAVYLCASSTGIHYEQYFGPGTRLTVT.

The V and J genes are TRBV5-1 and TRBJ2-7, with D perhaps matching TRBD2 (6 bases). With 4 bases removed from V and 2 bases from J, the gap between germline ends came to 16 bases. Germline V gene data show CDR1 as SGHRS and CDR2 as YFSETQ. The CDR3 sequence is 15 residues long. The CDR3 is CASSPWGDGPYEQYF. In DNA form, the CDR3 reads TGCGCCAGCAGCCCGTGGGGGGATGGCCCCTACGAGCAGTACTTC.

This clone showed up just once. The chain uses TRBV13 and TRBJ1-3; tentatively, D is TRBD1 (6 bases). Germline V lookup: CDR1 PRHDT, CDR2 FYEKMQ (reference sequence). Trimming took off 2 bases at V and 0 bases at J, with 17 bases between the two ends. This CDR3 spans 18 amino acids. CDR3 coding DNA: TGTGCCAGCAGCTTATTTAGCCTCCGGGACATCTCTGGAAACACCATATATTTT. As protein: CASSLFSLRDISGNTIYF. Complete variable domain (other parts from reference TRBV13 and TRBJ1-3): AAGVIQSPRHLIKEKRETATLKCYPIPRHDTVYWYQQGPGQDPQFLISFYEKMQSDKGSIPDRFSAQQFSDYHSELNMSSLELGDSALYFCASSLFSLRDISGNTIYFGEGSWLTVV.

The chain uses TRBV30 and TRBJ2-5; D perhaps matches TRBD2 (6 bases). CDR1 is GTSNPN, CDR2 SVGIG, per germline (reference sequence). V lost 3 bases, J lost 4 bases, and 18 bases lay in between. There are 15 residues in the CDR3. DNA of the CDR3: TGTGCCTGGAGGAGGAAGACTGGAGGGACAGAGACCCAGTACTTC. This encodes CAWRRKTGGTETQYF.

As to this clone: An end of the junction does not agree with germline; a read error may underlie this. This sequence joins TRBV28 and TRBJ1-5; D possibly corresponds to TRBD1 (5 bases). Germline CDR1 is MDHEN and CDR2 is SYDVKM. The CDR3 extends over 14 amino acids. The CDR3, as DNA: TGTGCCAGCGGTTTCGTGGGGCTCTCTCGGCCCCAGCATTTT. Translation: CASGFVGLSRPQHF.

The CDR3 loop is CASSPWKRGGVGELFF. CDR3 nucleotide sequence: TGTGCCAGCAGCCCCTGGAAGCGGGGGGGGGTCGGGGAGCTGTTTTTT. The J gene is TRBJ2-2, the V gene TRBV7-2; 10 bases agree with TRBD2. The ends lost 5 bases at V and 7 bases at J; junction bases unmatched: 10. In germline, CDR1 is SGHTA, CDR2 FQGNSA. This CDR3 comprises 16 residues. Supplemented by reference TRBV7-2 and TRBJ2-2, the full variable domain reads GAGVSQSPSNKVTEKGKDVELRCDPISGHTALYWYRQSLGQGLEFLIYFQGNSAPDKSGLPSDRFSAERTGGSVSTLTIQRTQQEDSAVYLCASSPWKRGGVGELFFGEGSRLTVL.

The table lists this clone with a count of one. The genes are TRBV5-1 and TRBJ1-4, with D maybe TRBD1 (5 bases). Between the trimmed V and J ends, which lost 1 base and 5 bases, there was a span of 9 bases. The CDR3 loop spans 14 amino acids. Germline V lookup: CDR1 SGHRS, CDR2 YFSETQ. As DNA, the CDR3 is TGCGCCAGCAGCTTGTCAGGGTTGAATGAAAAACTGTTTTTT. This sequence encodes CASSLSGLNEKLFF.

The chain joins TRBV7-6 to TRBJ1-2; 7 bases fit TRBD1. V trimming: 5 bases; J trimming: 8 bases; junction bases outside the gene matches: 11. The CDR3 spans 14 residues. Germline-derived CDR1 and CDR2 are SGHVS and FNYEAQ. The CDR3 here is CASSQGTVLVGYTF. CDR3 DNA sequence: TGTGCCAGCAGCCAGGGGACAGTATTGGTAGGCTACACCTTC.